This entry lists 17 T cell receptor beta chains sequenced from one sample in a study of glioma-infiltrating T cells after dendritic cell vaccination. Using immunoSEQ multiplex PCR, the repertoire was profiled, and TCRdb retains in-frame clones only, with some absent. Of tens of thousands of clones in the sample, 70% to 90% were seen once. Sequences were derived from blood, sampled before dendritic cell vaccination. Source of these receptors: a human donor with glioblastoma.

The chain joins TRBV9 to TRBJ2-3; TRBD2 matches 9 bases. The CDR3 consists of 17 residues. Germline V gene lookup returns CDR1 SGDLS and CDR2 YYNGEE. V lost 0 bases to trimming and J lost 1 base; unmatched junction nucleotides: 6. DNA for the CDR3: TGTGCCAGCAGCGTAGTTGGGCTAGCGGGGCGCACAGATACGCAGTATTTT. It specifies CASSVVGLAGRTDTQYF. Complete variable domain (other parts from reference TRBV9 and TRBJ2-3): DSGVTQTPKHLITATGQRVTLRCSPRSGDLSVYWYQQSLDQGLQFLIQYYNGEERAKGNILERFSAQQFPDLHSELNLSSLELGDSALYFCASSVVGLAGRTDTQYFGPGTRLTVL.

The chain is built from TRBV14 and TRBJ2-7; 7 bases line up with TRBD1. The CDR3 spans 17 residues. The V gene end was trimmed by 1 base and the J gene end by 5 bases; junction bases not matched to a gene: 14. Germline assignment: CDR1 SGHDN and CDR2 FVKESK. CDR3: CASSQGLRQGLRDEQYF. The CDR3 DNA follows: TGTGCCAGCAGCCAAGGCCTTAGACAGGGTCTTCGGGACGAGCAGTACTTC.

CDR3 sequence: CASSERVDRGFASNQPQHF. CDR3 DNA: TGTGCCAGCAGTGAAAGGGTGGACAGGGGATTCGCGAGCAATCAGCCCCAGCATTTT. The V call is TRBV2, the J call TRBJ1-5; 9 bases are a match to TRBD1. This CDR3 region has 19 residues. Germline V gene sequence: CDR1 SNHLY, CDR2 FYNNEI. The trim removed 2 bases at V and 1 base at J, leaving 12 bases unmatched. Variable domain in full (rest from reference TRBV2 and TRBJ1-5): EPEVTQTPSHQVTQMGQEVILRCVPISNHLYFYWYRQILGQKVEFLVSFYNNEISEKSEIFDDQFSVERPDGSNFTLKIRSTKLEDSAMYFCASSERVDRGFASNQPQHFGDGTRLSIL.

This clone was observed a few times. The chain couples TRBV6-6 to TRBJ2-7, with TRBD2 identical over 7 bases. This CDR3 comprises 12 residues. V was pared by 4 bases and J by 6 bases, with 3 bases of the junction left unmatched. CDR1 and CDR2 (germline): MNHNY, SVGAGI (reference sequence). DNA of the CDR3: TGTGCCAGCAGTTGGGGGGGGTCCGAGCAGTACTTC. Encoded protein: CASSWGGSEQYF.

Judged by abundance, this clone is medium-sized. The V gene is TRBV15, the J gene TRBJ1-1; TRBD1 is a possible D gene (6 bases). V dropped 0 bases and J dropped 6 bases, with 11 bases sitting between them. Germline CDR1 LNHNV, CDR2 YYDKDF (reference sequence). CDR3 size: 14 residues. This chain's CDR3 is CATSRDRGSAEAFF. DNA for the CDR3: TGTGCCACCAGCAGAGACAGGGGTAGCGCTGAAGCTTTCTTT.

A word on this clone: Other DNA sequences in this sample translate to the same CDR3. Written as DNA, the CDR3 is TGTGCCAGCAGCGTGAGTAGCGGGGGTAGCTCCTACAATGAGCAGTTCTTC. Amino acid sequence: CASSVSSGGSSYNEQFF. V is TRBV9 and J is TRBJ2-1; the match to TRBD2 covers 9 bases. This CDR3 has 17 residues. Germline V lookup: CDR1 SGDLS, CDR2 YYNGEE. V lost 2 bases, J lost 0 bases, and 6 bases stayed unmatched.

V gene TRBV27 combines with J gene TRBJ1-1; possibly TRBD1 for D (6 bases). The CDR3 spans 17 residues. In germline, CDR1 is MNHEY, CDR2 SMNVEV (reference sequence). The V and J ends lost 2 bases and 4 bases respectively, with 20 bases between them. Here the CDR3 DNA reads TGTGCCAGCAGTTTAGCTCAGGGGTTGAGTTTAGGCACTGAAGCTTTCTTT. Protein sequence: CASSLAQGLSLGTEAFF.

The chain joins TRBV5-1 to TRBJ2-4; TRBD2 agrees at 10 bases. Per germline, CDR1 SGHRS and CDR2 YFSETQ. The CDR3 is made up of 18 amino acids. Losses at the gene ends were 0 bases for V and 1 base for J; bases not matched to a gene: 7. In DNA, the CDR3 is TGCGCCAGCAGCTTGGGGGCTAGCGGGAGTATGGCCAAAAACATTCAGTACTTC. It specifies CASSLGASGSMAKNIQYF.

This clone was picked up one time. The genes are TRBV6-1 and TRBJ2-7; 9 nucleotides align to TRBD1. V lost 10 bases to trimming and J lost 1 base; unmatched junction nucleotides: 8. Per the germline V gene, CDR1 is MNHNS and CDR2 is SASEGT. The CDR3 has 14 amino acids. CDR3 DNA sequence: TGTGCCACCCTACAGGGGGCTGTATCCTACGAGCAGTACTTC. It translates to CATLQGAVSYEQYF.

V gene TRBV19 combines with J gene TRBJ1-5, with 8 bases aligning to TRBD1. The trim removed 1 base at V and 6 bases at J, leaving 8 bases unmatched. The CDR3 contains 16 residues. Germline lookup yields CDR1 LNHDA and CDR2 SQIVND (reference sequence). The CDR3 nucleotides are TGTGCCAGTAGTATAGGGCAGGGGGCTATGTTTCAGCCCCAGCATTTT. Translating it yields CASSIGQGAMFQPQHF. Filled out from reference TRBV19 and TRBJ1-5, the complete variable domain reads DGGITQSPKYLFRKEGQNVTLSCEQNLNHDAMYWYRQDPGQGLRLIYYSQIVNDFQKGDIAEGYSVSREKKESFPLTVTSAQKNPTAFYLCASSIGQGAMFQPQHFGDGTRLSIL.

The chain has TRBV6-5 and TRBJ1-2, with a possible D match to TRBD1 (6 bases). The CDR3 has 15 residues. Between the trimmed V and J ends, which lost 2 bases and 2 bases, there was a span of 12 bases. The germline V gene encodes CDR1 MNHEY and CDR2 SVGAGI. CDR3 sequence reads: CASSYKDSVNYGYTF. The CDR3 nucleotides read TGTGCCAGCAGTTACAAGGACAGTGTCAACTATGGCTACACCTTC.

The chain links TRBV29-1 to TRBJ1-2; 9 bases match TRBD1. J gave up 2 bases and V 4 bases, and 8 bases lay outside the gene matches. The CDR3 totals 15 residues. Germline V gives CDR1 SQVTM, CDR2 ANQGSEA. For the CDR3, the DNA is TGCAGCGTTGGGGGACAGGGTGGGTCGAACTATGGCTACACCTTC. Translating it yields CSVGGQGGSNYGYTF.

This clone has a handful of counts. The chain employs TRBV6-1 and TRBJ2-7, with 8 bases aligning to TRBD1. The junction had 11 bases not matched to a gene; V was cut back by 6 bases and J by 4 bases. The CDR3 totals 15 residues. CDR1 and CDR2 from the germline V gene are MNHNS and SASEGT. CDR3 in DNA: TGTGCCAGCAGGGTCCGGACAGGGACAGTATACGAGCAGTACTTC. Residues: CASRVRTGTVYEQYF.

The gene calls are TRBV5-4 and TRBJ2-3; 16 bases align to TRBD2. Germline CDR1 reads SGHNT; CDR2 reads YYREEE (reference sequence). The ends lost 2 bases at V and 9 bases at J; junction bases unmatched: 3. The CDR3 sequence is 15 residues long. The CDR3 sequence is CASSFGTSGGATQYF. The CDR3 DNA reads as TGTGCCAGCAGCTTCGGGACTAGCGGGGGGGCAACGCAGTATTTT.

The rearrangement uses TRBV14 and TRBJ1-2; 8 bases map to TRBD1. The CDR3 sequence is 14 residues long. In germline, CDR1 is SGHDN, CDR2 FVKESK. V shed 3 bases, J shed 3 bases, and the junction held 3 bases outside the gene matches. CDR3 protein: CASSHTGGYYGYTF. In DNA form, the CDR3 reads TGTGCCAGCAGCCATACAGGGGGTTACTATGGCTACACCTTC. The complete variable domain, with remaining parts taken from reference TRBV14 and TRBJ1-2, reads EAGVTQFPSHSVIEKGQTVTLRCDPISGHDNLYWYRRVMGKEIKFLLHFVKESKQDESGMPNNRFLAERTGGTYSTLKVQPAELEDSGVYFCASSHTGGYYGYTFGSGTRLTVV.

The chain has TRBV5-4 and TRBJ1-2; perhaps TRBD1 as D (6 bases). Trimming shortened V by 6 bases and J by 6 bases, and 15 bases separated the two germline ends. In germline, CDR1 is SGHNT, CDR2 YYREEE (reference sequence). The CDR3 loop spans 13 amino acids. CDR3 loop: CASTTGGADGYTF. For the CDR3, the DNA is TGTGCCAGCACTACCGGGGGGGCTGATGGCTACACCTTC.

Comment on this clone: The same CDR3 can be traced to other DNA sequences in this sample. As DNA, the CDR3 is TGTGCCAGCAGTTTGAACAGTAACTATGGCTACACCTTC. As protein: CASSLNSNYGYTF. The chain joins TRBV27 to TRBJ1-2; no reliable D call. Trimming stripped 3 bases from V and 1 base from J, with 6 bases between. Germline V CDR1 and CDR2: MNHEY, SMNVEV (reference sequence). The CDR3 runs 13 residues.